The clone carrying this T cell receptor (beta chain) was seen many times. The antigen remains unidentified. The data belong to a study of regulatory T cells in long-lasting Graves disease. According to the study, TCR beta libraries were built with iRepertoire HTBI primers and CDR3-region Arm-PCR. Using its own MiXCR run on the multiplex PCR reads, TCRdb lists one record per CDR3 protein. Here the sample spans under 450,000 distinct CDR3 sequences, under 20% being singletons. The study's findings and limits: Compared with new cases, persistent Graves' patients showed reduced TCR diversity.

Regarding time point: newly diagnosed GD, antithyroid drugs for less than 3 months. Construction of the TCR library relied on RNA isolated from PBMCs. The peripheral blood volume drawn was approximately 9.5 milliliters, and it was collected into EDTA tubes. The CDR3 runs 14 residues. Trimming pared 7 bases from V and 3 bases from J, leaving 13 bases between. The data also belong to a second study, concerning T cells in Graves' hyperthyroidism and ophthalmopathy. That work states: Diagnoses were established using clinical symptoms, serum thyroxine and TRAb, thyroid ultrasound and orbital computed tomography. Most expanded thyroid clonotypes above 0.001 also appeared in blood.

This sequence was found in a woman aged 18-29 years with Graves disease. The rearrangement links TRBV12-3 or TRBV12-4 to TRBJ1-5, with unresolved D. Sequenced material: peripheral blood mononuclear cells (PBMCs), taken at new diagnosis, from a patient treated with antithyroid drugs. Written as DNA, the CDR3 is TGTGCCAGCAAGTCACGTTGGGACAATCAGCCCCAGCATTTT. Its protein is CASKSRWDNQPQHF.